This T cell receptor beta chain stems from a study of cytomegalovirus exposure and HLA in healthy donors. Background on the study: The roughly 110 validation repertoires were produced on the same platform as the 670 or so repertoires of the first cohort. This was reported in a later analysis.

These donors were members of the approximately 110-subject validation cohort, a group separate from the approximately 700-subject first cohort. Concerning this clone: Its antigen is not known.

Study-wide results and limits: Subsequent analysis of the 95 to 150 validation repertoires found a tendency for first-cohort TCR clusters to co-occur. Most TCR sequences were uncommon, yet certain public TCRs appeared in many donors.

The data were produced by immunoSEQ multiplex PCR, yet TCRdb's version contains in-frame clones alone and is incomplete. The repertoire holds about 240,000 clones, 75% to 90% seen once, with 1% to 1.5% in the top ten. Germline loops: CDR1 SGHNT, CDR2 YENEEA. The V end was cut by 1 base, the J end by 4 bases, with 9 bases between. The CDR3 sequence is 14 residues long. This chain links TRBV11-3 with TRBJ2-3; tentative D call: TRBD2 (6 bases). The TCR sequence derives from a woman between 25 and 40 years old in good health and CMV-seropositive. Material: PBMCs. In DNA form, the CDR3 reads TGTGCCAGCAGCTTAGGGAGGGCCGCAGATACGCAGTATTTT. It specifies CASSLGRAADTQYF.